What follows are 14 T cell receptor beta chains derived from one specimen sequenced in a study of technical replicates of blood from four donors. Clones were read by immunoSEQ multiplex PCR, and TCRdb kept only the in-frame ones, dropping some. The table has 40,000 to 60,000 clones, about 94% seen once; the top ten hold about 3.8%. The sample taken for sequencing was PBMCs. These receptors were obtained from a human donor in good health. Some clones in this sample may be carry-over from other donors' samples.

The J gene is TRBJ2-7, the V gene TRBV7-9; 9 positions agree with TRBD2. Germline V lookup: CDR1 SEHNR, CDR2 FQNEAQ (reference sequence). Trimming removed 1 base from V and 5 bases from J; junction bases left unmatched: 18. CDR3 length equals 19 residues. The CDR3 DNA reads TGTGCCAGCAGCTTAGTAATTTTAACTAGCGGGTATTACCCCGACGAGCAGTACTTC. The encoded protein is CASSLVILTSGYYPDEQYF.

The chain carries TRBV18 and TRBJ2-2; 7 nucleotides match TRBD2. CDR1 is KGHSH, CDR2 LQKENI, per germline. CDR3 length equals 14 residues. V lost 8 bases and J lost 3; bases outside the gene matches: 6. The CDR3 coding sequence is TGTGCCAGCCGCCAGGGAGGGGACACCGGGGAGCTGTTTTTT. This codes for CASRQGGDTGELFF.

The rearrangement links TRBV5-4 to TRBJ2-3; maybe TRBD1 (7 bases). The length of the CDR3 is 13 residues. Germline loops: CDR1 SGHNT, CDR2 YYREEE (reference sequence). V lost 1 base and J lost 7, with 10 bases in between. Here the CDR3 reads CASSLPGGHTQYF. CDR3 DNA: TGTGCCAGCAGCTTGCCAGGGGGGCATACGCAGTATTTT.

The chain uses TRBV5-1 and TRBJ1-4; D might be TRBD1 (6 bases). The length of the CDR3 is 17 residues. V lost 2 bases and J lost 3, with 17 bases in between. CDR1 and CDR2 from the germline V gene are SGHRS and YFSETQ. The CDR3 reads CASSFMPNRVSNEKLFF. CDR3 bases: TGCGCCAGCAGCTTTATGCCAAACAGGGTCTCTAATGAAAAACTGTTTTTT.

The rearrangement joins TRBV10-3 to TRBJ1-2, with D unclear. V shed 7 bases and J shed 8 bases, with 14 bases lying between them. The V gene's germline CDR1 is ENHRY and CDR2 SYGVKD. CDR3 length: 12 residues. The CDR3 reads CAITEGTDGYTF. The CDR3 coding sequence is TGTGCCATCACCGAGGGAACAGACGGCTACACCTTC.

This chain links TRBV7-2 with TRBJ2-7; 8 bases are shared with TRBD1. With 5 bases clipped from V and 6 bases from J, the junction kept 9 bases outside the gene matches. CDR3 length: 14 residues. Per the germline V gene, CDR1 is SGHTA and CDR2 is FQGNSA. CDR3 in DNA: TGTGCCAGCAGCCCCCGGACAGGGTCTTTCGAGCAGTACTTC. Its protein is CASSPRTGSFEQYF.

The CDR3 DNA reads as TGCGCCAGCAGCCAAGATTTGGCAGGGGCTGATGAGCAGTACTTC. Its protein is CASSQDLAGADEQYF. The V gene is TRBV4-3, the J gene TRBJ2-7; perhaps TRBD1 as D (6 bases). Deletions cut 0 bases from V and 7 bases from J, with 16 bases between. Looked up from germline, CDR1 is LGHNA and CDR2 is YSLEER. The CDR3 extends over 15 amino acids.

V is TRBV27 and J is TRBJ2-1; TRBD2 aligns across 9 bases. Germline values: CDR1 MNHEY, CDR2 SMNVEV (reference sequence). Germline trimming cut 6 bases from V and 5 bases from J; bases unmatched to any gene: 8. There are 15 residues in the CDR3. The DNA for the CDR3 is TGTGCCAGCAGGACTATTAGCGGGAGAAACAATGAGCAGTTCTTC. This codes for CASRTISGRNNEQFF.

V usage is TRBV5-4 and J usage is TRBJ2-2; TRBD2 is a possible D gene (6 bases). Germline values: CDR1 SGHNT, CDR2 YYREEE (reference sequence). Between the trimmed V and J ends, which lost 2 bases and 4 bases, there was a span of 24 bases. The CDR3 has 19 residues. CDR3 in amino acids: CASSFVYGRLGGVTGELFF. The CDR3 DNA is TGTGCCAGCAGCTTCGTGTACGGGAGACTAGGAGGTGTCACCGGGGAGCTGTTTTTT. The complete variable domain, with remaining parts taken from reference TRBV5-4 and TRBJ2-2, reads ETGVTQSPTHLIKTRGQQVTLRCSSQSGHNTVSWYQQALGQGPQFIFQYYREEENGRGNFPPRFSGLQFPNYSSELNVNALELDDSALYLCASSFVYGRLGGVTGELFFGEGSRLTVL.

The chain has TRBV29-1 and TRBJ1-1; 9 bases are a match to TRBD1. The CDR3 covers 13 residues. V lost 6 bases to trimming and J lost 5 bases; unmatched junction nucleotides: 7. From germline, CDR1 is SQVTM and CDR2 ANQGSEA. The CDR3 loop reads CSVRTGVGTEAFF. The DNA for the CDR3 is TGCAGCGTCAGGACAGGGGTAGGTACTGAAGCTTTCTTT.

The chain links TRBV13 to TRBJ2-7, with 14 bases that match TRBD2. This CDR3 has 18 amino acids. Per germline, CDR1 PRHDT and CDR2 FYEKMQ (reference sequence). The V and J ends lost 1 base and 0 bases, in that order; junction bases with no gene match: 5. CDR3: CASSLEGGTSGSSYEQYF. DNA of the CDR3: TGTGCCAGCAGCTTAGAGGGGGGGACTAGCGGGAGCTCCTACGAGCAGTACTTC.

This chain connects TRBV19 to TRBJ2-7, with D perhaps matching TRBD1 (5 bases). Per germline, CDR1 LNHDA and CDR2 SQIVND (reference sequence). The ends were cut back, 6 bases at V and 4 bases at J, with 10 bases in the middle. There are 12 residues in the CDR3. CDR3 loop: CASSDQGYEQYF. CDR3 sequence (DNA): TGTGCCAGTAGCGACCAGGGTTACGAGCAGTACTTC.

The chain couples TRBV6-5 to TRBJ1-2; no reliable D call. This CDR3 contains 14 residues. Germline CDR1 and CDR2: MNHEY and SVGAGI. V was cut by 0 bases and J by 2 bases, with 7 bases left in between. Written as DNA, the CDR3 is TGTGCCAGCAGTTACTCCGAGACAAACTATGGCTACACCTTC. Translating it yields CASSYSETNYGYTF.

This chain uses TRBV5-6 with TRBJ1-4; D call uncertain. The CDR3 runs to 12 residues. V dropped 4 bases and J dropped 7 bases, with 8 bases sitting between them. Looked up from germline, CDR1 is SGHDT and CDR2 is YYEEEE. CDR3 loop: CASSARIEKLFF. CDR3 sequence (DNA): TGTGCCAGCAGCGCCAGGATTGAAAAACTGTTTTTT. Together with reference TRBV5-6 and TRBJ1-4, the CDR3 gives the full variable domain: DAGVTQSPTHLIKTRGQQVTLRCSPKSGHDTVSWYQQALGQGPQFIFQYYEEEERQRGNFPDRFSGHQFPNYSSELNVNALLLGDSALYLCASSARIEKLFFGSGTQLSVL.